The clone carrying this T cell receptor beta chain has a handful of counts. Its antigen remains unidentified. Repertoires were generated with immunoSEQ multiplex PCR, while TCRdb's copy carries only in-frame clones and drops some. The sample contains around 75,000 clones, roughly 91% of which appear only once. The sample is drawn from a study of OX40 agonist ivuxolimab in advanced cancers. At the level of the study: Recorded diagnoses for dose-escalation patients were hepatocellular carcinoma, melanoma, renal cell or head and neck cancer.

Study findings and constraints: Some nonresponders also had low normalized T-cell clonal expansion. Among the lowest peripheral clonal expansion occurred in 0.1-3.0 mg/kg partial responders.

The CDR3 sequence is 16 residues long. Germline V lookup: CDR1 MNHEY, CDR2 SMNVEV (reference sequence). The V gene lost 6 bases and the J gene lost 5 bases, with 22 bases spanning the gap. The source material was CD4+ or CD8+ T cells sorted from blood, sampled in a trial of the OX40 agonist ivuxolimab. V and J are TRBV27 and TRBJ2-5; perhaps D is TRBD1 or TRBD2 (6 bases each). The clonotype comes from an adult with an advanced solid tumor such as melanoma, head and neck, liver or kidney cancer. In nucleotides, the CDR3 is TGTGCCAGCAGCATGGCGGGTTATGGGGGGCACGAGACCCAGTACTTC. As protein: CASSMAGYGGHETQYF.